This TCR beta chain was recorded in a study of identical twins (dated by TCRdb to the mid-2010s). For the study in its entirety: TCR alpha and beta repertoires from monozygotic twins, unrelated adults of various ages and cord blood were deep-sequenced to test whether fetal clonotypes persist. To rule out contamination, the twin experiments were replicated at different times with different library preparation protocols. Overall study outcomes, separate from this receptor: Recombination models systematically underestimated out-of-frame TCR alpha sharing in monozygotic twins but agreed with sharing between unrelated individuals. Because the same donors could not be followed over many years, conclusions were based on cross-sectional statistical analysis. Invariant T cells such as MAIT and iNKT could partly confound zero-insertion analyses, although diverse VJ usage argued against such confounding for most clonotypes. Excess twin sharing in beta out-of-frame sequences was weaker because fewer shared sequences lowered the signal-to-noise ratio. Compared with coincidental sharing between unrelated individuals, out-of-frame TCR alpha sequences shared between twins had an excess of sequences with low generation probability. Abundant cord blood beta clonotypes had fewer insertions, young adult naive repertoires showed a similar but weaker trend, and memory repertoires showed no such trend.

The library was built by means of 5' RACE. The run used an Illumina HiSeq 2000. Template switching introduced a universal primer binding site; the final cDNA contained a unique molecular identifier, enabling accurate counting of TCR cDNA molecules. Specific primers in the conserved constant-segment region were used to synthesize first-strand cDNA for the TCR alpha and beta chains. To control for contamination, each cDNA library was double barcoded with a SMART-Mk sample barcode plus Illumina barcodes. Two successive PCR steps introduced TruSeq adapter sequences along with Illumina sample barcodes. The Illumina HiSeq platform was used with custom primers to sequence TCR alpha and beta cDNA libraries. In the source study's methods: Raw reads were processed with MiGEC to extract unique molecular identifiers, and MiXCR was used to determine CDR3 positions. For each individual, recombination models were inferred using an EM algorithm with the repgenHMM and IGoR tools. The tcR package in R was used for shared clonotype analysis, with sharing normalized by the product of cloneset sizes. To study raw recombination without the effects of thymic and clonal selection, out-of-frame nonproductive sequences were analyzed. TCRdb handled the public reads itself, with Q25 trimming in fastp and clone calling in MiXCR, and kept productive beta chains. Each CDR3 protein gets just one entry, which takes the most common genes and DNA from the rows behind it. Clone size and V and J calls follow TCRdb, not the original study. For this sample the table gives fewer than 800,000 distinct CDR3 sequences, of which 7% to 7.5% were detected only once. The top ten clones comprise over 1.5% of the sample.

Trimming at the junction amounts to 3 bases on V and 4 bases on J, and the germline ends lie 9 bases apart. The germline V gene provides CDR1 ENHRY and CDR2 SYGVKD. Its CDR3 holds 13 amino acids, cysteine through phenylalanine. CDR3 DNA only is kept here, 39 bases in frame from base 1. In this sample, this clonotype turned up many times. The clone's antigen remains unknown. No qualities accompany the bases; no much larger clone lies one base away. Every donor was a healthy Caucasian. The twin cohort consisted of three pairs of female monozygotic twins, all aged roughly 18 to 30 years. The RNA used for TCR libraries was isolated from peripheral blood mononuclear cells. The same sample was also studied in work on yellow fever vaccine responses in identical twins. Per the second study: The authors reported that the T cell response to vaccination in identical twins appeared partly convergent and partly personalized. The study precisely tracked vaccine-responding T cell clones in identical twins.

The sequence was obtained from a young woman in good health. Sequences were obtained from PBMCs. This receptor chain uses TRBV10-3 and TRBJ1-2, with TRBD1 tentatively as D gene (6 bases match). DNA sequence: TGTGCCATCAGTGAAGGGGGGCTCTATGGCTACACCTTC. This gives the protein CAISEGGLYGYTF.